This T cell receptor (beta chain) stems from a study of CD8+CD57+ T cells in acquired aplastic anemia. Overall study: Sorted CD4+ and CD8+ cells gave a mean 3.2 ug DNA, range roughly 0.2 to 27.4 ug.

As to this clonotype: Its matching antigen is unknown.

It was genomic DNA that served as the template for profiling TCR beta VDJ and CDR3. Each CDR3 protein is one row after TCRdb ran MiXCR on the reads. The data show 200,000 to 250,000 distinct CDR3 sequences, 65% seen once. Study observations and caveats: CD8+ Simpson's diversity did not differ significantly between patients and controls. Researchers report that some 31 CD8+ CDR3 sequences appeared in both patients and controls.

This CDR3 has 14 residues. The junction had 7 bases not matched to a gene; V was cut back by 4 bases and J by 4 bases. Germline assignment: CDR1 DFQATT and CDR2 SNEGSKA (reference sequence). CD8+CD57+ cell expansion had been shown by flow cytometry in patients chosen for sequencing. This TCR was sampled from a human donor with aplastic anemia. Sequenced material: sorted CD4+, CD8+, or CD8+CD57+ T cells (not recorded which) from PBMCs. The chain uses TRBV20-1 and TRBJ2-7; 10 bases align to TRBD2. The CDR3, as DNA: TGCAGTGCTATAGGACTAGCGGATCCATACGAGCAGTACTTC. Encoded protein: CSAIGLADPYEQYF.